Each of the 3 T cell receptor beta chains below was sequenced from the same sample in a study of blood T cell repertoires in COVID-19. Using immunoSEQ multiplex PCR, the repertoire was profiled, and TCRdb retains in-frame clones only, with some absent. The table lists 270,000 or so clones, 86% of them singletons, with roughly 12% in the top ten. The sequenced material came from peripheral blood. The receptors come from a woman aged 25 to 39 with COVID-19, enrolled during active disease.

The chain employs TRBV28 and TRBJ1-1, with D tentatively TRBD1 (5 bases). Trimming shortened V by 4 bases and J by 4 bases, and 13 bases separated the two germline ends. Germline-derived CDR1 and CDR2 are MDHEN and SYDVKM. The CDR3 spans 14 residues. CDR3 sequence: CASSYLLGVTEAFF. In DNA, the CDR3 is TGTGCCAGCAGTTATCTCCTAGGGGTCACTGAAGCTTTCTTT.

The CDR3 protein is CASSPVGQGLYGYTF. In DNA form, the CDR3 reads TGTGCCAGCAGCCCCGTCGGGCAGGGGCTTTATGGCTACACCTTC. The rearrangement uses TRBV3-1 (or the pseudogene TRBV3-2) and TRBJ1-2; D may be TRBD1 (6 bases). The CDR3 runs to 15 residues. In germline, CDR1 is LGHDT, CDR2 YNNKEL (reference sequence). V shed 4 bases and J shed 5 bases, with 17 bases lying between them.

The CDR3 bases are TGCAGTGCTCGACTAGTAGATACGCAGTATTTT. It yields the protein CSARLVDTQYF. The chain combines TRBV20-1 with TRBJ2-3, with a possible D match to TRBD2 (6 bases). Looked up from germline, CDR1 is DFQATT and CDR2 is SNEGSKA (reference sequence). The CDR3 is made up of 11 amino acids. V dropped 5 bases and J dropped 5 bases, with 8 bases sitting between them.